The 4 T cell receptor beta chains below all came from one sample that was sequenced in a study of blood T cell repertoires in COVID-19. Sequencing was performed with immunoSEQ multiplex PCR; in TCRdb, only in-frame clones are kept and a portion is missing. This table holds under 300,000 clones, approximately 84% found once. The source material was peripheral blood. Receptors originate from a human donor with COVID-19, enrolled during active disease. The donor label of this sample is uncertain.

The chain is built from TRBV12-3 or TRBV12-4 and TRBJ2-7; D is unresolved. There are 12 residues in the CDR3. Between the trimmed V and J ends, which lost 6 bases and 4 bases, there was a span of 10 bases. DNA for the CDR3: TGTGCCAGCAGAAAAACATATTACGAGCAGTACTTC. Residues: CASRKTYYEQYF.

DNA for the CDR3: TGTGCCAGCAGGGGGGGTGGCTACGAGCAGTACTTC. Translation gives CASRGGGYEQYF. V is TRBV2 and J is TRBJ2-7, with D possibly matching TRBD2 (6 bases). The V gene lost 6 bases and the J gene lost 3 bases, with 9 bases spanning the gap. This CDR3 has 12 amino acids. Germline CDR1 is SNHLY and CDR2 is FYNNEI.

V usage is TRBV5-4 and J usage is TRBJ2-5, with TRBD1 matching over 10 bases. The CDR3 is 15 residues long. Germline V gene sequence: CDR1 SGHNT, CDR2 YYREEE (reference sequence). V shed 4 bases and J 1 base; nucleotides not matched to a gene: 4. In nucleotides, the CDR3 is TGTGCCAGCAGCGTCGGGACAGGGGTCCAAGAGACCCAGTACTTC. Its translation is CASSVGTGVQETQYF.

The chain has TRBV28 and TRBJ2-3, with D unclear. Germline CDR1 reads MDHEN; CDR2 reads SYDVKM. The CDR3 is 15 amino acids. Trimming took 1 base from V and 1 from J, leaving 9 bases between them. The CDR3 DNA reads TGTGCCAGCAGTTTATCTTTCCTCGGCACAGATACGCAGTATTTT. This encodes CASSLSFLGTDTQYF.